This T cell receptor (beta chain) stems from a study of blood T cell repertoires in COVID-19. Study at large: Nucleic acid was either cDNA or gDNA, and it came from T cells, B-cell-depleted T cells, or PBMCs.

The sample holds one count of this clone. Repertoires were generated with immunoSEQ multiplex PCR, while TCRdb's copy carries only in-frame clones and drops some. The sample includes over 200,000 clones, roughly 91% of them seen just once. The CDR3 is 16 amino acids. The sample was PBMCs or T cells enriched from blood (not recorded which). This clonotype was obtained from a man aged 40-49 years who had recovered from COVID-19. This sequence joins TRBV21-1 and TRBJ2-1; TRBD2, the D gene given by the table, was not confirmed from the DNA. TRBV21-1 is flagged as a pseudogene. CDR3 region: CASSKVVADSYNEQFF. CDR3 sequence (DNA): TGTGCCAGCAGCAAAGTAGTAGCCGACTCCTACAATGAGCAGTTCTTC.